One TCR beta chain is described in this entry. Patients included in sequencing had previously demonstrated CD8+CD57+ cell expansion by flow cytometry. Diagnosis of severe acquired aplastic anemia applied to all patients. Patients had undergone no therapy by the time their blood was sampled. The source of the sample is a study of CD8+CD57+ T cells in acquired aplastic anemia. Study at large: DNA from sorted CD4+ and CD8+ cells averaged about 3.2 ug.

According to the study, genomic DNA was the template for TCR beta VDJ and CDR3 profiling. Each CDR3 protein is one row after TCRdb ran MiXCR on the reads. This sample has 150,000 to 200,000 distinct CDR3 sequences, with 50% to 65% found just once. The CDR3 consists of 14 residues. Trimming cost V 7 bases and J 5 bases, with 15 bases left between them. Germline V gene data show CDR1 as LNHDA and CDR2 as SQIVND (reference sequence). The origin of this receptor is a human donor with aplastic anemia. The V and J genes are TRBV19 and TRBJ1-5; D gene ambiguous. Material: sorted CD4+, CD8+, or CD8+CD57+ T cells (not recorded which) from PBMCs. The CDR3 is CASKVTPGDQPQHF. The CDR3 nucleotides read TGTGCCAGTAAGGTAACCCCCGGGGATCAGCCCCAGCATTTT.